Below, 11 T cell receptor beta chains from the same sample are listed, as sequenced in a study of cytomegalovirus exposure and HLA in healthy donors. PCR was performed using 60 Vbeta and 13 Jbeta primers. Here immunoSEQ multiplex PCR was the method, and the copy in TCRdb shows in-frame clones only, minus some. The table shows about 140,000 clones, with approximately 70% occurring only once. Sequencing input: PBMCs. The receptor source for this set is a woman aged 55-75 years in good health and CMV-seronegative.

The chain employs TRBV2 and TRBJ2-1; tentatively, D is TRBD2 (5 bases). The germline gives CDR1 SNHLY, CDR2 FYNNEI. V lost 7 bases, J lost 8 bases, and 27 bases lay in between. The CDR3 runs 17 residues. As DNA, the CDR3 is TGTGCCAGCAAGCTCGATGGCTCGGGGTCACGCCCAGATGAGCAGTTCTTC. Amino acid sequence: CASKLDGSGSRPDEQFF.

This chain links TRBV10-3 with TRBJ2-7; TRBD1 is a possible D gene (6 bases). This CDR3 has 12 amino acids. Germline lookup yields CDR1 ENHRY and CDR2 SYGVKD. V gave up 9 bases and J gave up 2 bases, with 11 bases separating them. This CDR3 reads CAISGTTYEQYF. The CDR3 nucleotides read TGTGCCATATCGGGGACAACCTACGAGCAGTACTTC.

This chain links TRBV7-2 with TRBJ2-7, with D perhaps matching TRBD1 (5 bases). Trimming shortened V by 3 bases and J by 0 bases, and 9 bases separated the two germline ends. The CDR3 loop spans 14 amino acids. Germline V gene data show CDR1 as SGHTA and CDR2 as FQGNSA. CDR3 bases: TGTGCCAGCAGCTTCGGCGACAGCTCCTACGAGCAGTACTTC. It yields the protein CASSFGDSSYEQYF. Full variable domain (rest looked up from reference TRBV7-2 and TRBJ2-7): GAGVSQSPSNKVTEKGKDVELRCDPISGHTALYWYRQSLGQGLEFLIYFQGNSAPDKSGLPSDRFSAERTGGSVSTLTIQRTQQEDSAVYLCASSFGDSSYEQYFGPGTRLTVT.

The rearrangement links TRBV29-1 to TRBJ1-2; TRBD1 matches 7 bases. V shed 6 bases, J shed 4 bases, and the junction held 11 bases outside the gene matches. Germline V CDR1 and CDR2: SQVTM, ANQGSEA. CDR3 length: 14 amino acids. The CDR3: CSVGRDSSLYGYTF. DNA of the CDR3: TGCAGCGTGGGAAGGGACAGTAGTCTCTATGGCTACACCTTC. Full variable domain (remainder filled in from reference TRBV29-1 and TRBJ1-2): SAVISQKPSRDICQRGTSLTIQCQVDSQVTMMFWYRQQPGQSLTLIATANQGSEATYESGFVIDKFPISRPNLTFSTLTVSNMSPEDSSIYLCSVGRDSSLYGYTFGSGTRLTVV.

This rearrangement joins TRBV5-4 to TRBJ2-1; D might be TRBD2 (5 bases). In germline, CDR1 is SGHNT, CDR2 YYREEE (reference sequence). The germline V and J ends were trimmed by 4 bases and 2 bases, with 13 bases remaining between them. CDR3 length: 15 amino acids. The CDR3 loop reads CASSPDYRTYNEQFF. The DNA for the CDR3 is TGTGCCAGCAGCCCCGACTACCGGACCTACAATGAGCAGTTCTTC.

This clone occurred once. One end of the junction does not line up with germline, which may come from a read error. The V call is TRBV6-5, the J call TRBJ1-4; no reliable D call. The V gene's germline CDR1 is MNHEY and CDR2 SVGAGI. The CDR3 is made up of 14 amino acids. CDR3 nucleotide sequence: TGTGCCGGCAGTTCGACAAGGTTTCTTGAAAAACTGTTTTTT. This encodes CAGSSTRFLEKLFF.

The rearrangement uses TRBV5-1 and TRBJ1-2; TRBD1 is a possible D gene (6 bases). The CDR3 is 14 residues long. CDR1 is SGHRS and CDR2 is YFSETQ in the germline V gene. Trimming stripped 3 bases from V and 4 bases from J, with 13 bases between. CDR3 amino acids: CASSSTQGGYGYTF. As DNA, the CDR3 is TGCGCCAGCAGCTCGACGCAAGGGGGCTATGGCTACACCTTC.

This clone has a handful of counts. The chain recombines TRBV5-4 with TRBJ1-2; 9 positions match TRBD1. This CDR3 has 13 residues. Losses at the gene ends were 4 bases for V and 8 bases for J; bases not matched to a gene: 6. Germline CDR1 is SGHNT and CDR2 is YYREEE (reference sequence). The CDR3 DNA follows: TGTGCCAGCAGCCAACGACAGGGGGAAGGCTACACCTTC. This encodes CASSQRQGEGYTF. Based on the CDR3 plus reference TRBV5-4 and TRBJ1-2, the full variable domain is ETGVTQSPTHLIKTRGQQVTLRCSSQSGHNTVSWYQQALGQGPQFIFQYYREEENGRGNFPPRFSGLQFPNYSSELNVNALELDDSALYLCASSQRQGEGYTFGSGTRLTVV.

CDR3 sequence: CASSPLLEIMNTEAFF. Here the CDR3 DNA reads TGTGCCAGCAGCCCCCTTTTGGAGATTATGAACACTGAAGCTTTCTTT. This chain joins TRBV5-6 and TRBJ1-1; D is ambiguous. V was shortened by 4 bases and J by 0 bases, with 16 bases between the two germline ends. The germline CDR1 and CDR2 sequences are SGHDT and YYEEEE. The CDR3 contains 16 residues. Full variable domain (remainder filled in from reference TRBV5-6 and TRBJ1-1): DAGVTQSPTHLIKTRGQQVTLRCSPKSGHDTVSWYQQALGQGPQFIFQYYEEEERQRGNFPDRFSGHQFPNYSSELNVNALLLGDSALYLCASSPLLEIMNTEAFFGQGTRLTVV.

Regarding this clone: Relative to the germline gene, one junction end is altered; a read error may explain this. V and J are TRBV7-9 and TRBJ1-1, with a weak D call TRBD1 (5 bases). CDR1 is SEHNR, CDR2 FQNEAQ, per germline (reference sequence). The CDR3 extends over 16 amino acids. DNA for the CDR3: TGTTCCAGCAGCTCGAGGGACTACTCCGGGAACACTGAAGCTTTCTTT. The encoded protein is CSSSSRDYSGNTEAFF.

This rearrangement joins TRBV7-3 to TRBJ2-6; 7 bases are a match to TRBD2. Germline V gives CDR1 SGHTA, CDR2 FQGTGA. The CDR3 is 16 residues long. V was clipped by 7 bases and J by 0 bases; unmatched bases: 6. Written as DNA, the CDR3 is TGTGCCAGCACCATGTCGGGAGGCTCTGGGGCCAACGTCCTGACTTTC. Protein sequence: CASTMSGGSGANVLTF.